A single sample gave rise to the 5 T cell receptor beta chains below, sequenced in a study of T cell repertoires in cytomegalovirus infection. Via MiXCR, TCRdb re-called the reads, giving one row per CDR3 protein. The sample records hundreds of thousands of distinct CDR3 sequences, roughly 24% being singletons. What was sequenced was CD8+ T cells from PBMCs. Source of these receptors: a human donor in good health (CMV status not recorded). Some clones in this sample may be carry-over from other donors' samples.

CDR3 in amino acids: CASPSWGGGNEQFF. The CDR3 coding sequence is TGTGCCAGCCCCAGTTGGGGTGGGGGTAATGAGCAGTTCTTC. The chain links TRBV2 to TRBJ2-1; TRBD1 or TRBD2 may be the D gene (5 bases each). The CDR3 runs 14 residues. Germline CDR1 SNHLY, CDR2 FYNNEI. Trimming took 8 bases from V and 7 from J, leaving 18 bases between them.

V is TRBV12-3 or TRBV12-4 and J is TRBJ2-2; tentatively, D is TRBD2 (6 bases). Trimming shortened V by 6 bases and J by 3 bases, and 14 bases separated the two germline ends. The CDR3 runs to 15 residues. The CDR3 loop reads CASRGSGEDTGELFF. The CDR3 DNA is TGTGCCAGCAGAGGGTCGGGGGAGGACACCGGGGAGCTGTTTTTT.

The chain has TRBV20-1 and TRBJ2-7; 12 bases are shared with TRBD2. The CDR3 length is 16 residues. J gave up 0 bases and V 6 bases, and 9 bases lay outside the gene matches. CDR1 is DFQATT and CDR2 is SNEGSKA in the germline V gene (reference sequence). CDR3 bases: TGCAGTGCGTTACTAGCGGGGGGACCGAACTCCTACGAGCAGTACGTC. Its translation is CSALLAGGPNSYEQYV.

This clonotype showed up just a few times. The chain carries TRBV6-1 and TRBJ2-3; D might be TRBD1 (6 bases). Germline CDR1 and CDR2: MNHNS and SASEGT. V was shortened by 4 bases and J by 0 bases, with 11 bases between the two germline ends. This CDR3 is built from 15 residues. CDR3 in DNA: TGTGCCAGCAGTGCTACAGGGACCAGCACAGATACGCAGTATTTT. Translation: CASSATGTSTDTQYF.

In its sample, this clonotype was seen a few times. The gene calls are TRBV15 and TRBJ2-7; D assignment may be TRBD1 or TRBD2 (6 bases each). Trimming pared 3 bases from V and 4 bases from J, leaving 13 bases between. This CDR3 has 14 amino acids. Looked up from germline, CDR1 is LNHNV and CDR2 is YYDKDF (reference sequence). This CDR3 is CATSSGGTPYEQYF. CDR3 DNA sequence: TGTGCCACCAGCAGTGGGGGGACACCGTACGAGCAGTACTTC. The full variable domain, rest sourced from reference TRBV15 and TRBJ2-7, is DAMVIQNPRYQVTQFGKPVTLSCSQTLNHNVMYWYQQKSSQAPKLLFHYYDKDFNNEADTPDNFQSRRPNTSFCFLDIRSPGLGDTAMYLCATSSGGTPYEQYFGPGTRLTVT.